The entry below describes one T cell receptor beta chain. Sequenced by immunoSEQ multiplex PCR; TCRdb stores in-frame clones only, minus some. The top ten hold approximately 4% of the sample, which has some 49,000 clones, around nine tenths seen once. The sample belongs to a study of technical replicates of blood from several donors. The CDR3 has 16 amino acids. Germline V CDR1 and CDR2: SEHNR, FQNEAQ (reference sequence). Trimming took 5 bases from V and 10 from J; bases not matched to a gene: 14. The sequenced material came from PBMCs. The source is a human donor in good health. Some clones in this sample may be carry-over from other donors' samples. This chain connects TRBV7-9 to TRBJ1-4; 9 nucleotides match TRBD1. In nucleotides, the CDR3 is TGTGCCAGCAGCGTTTTGAGTAAGGACAGGGGTGGAAAACTGTTTTTT. Its translation: CASSVLSKDRGGKLFF.